Each of the 10 T cell receptor beta chains below was sequenced from the same sample in a study of identical twins. From the 5' RACE reads, TCRdb called clonotypes with MiXCR, one entry per CDR3 protein. The repertoire consists of 1,800,000 or so distinct CDR3 sequences, with about 31% occurring once and the leading ten covering 0.25% to 0.3%. Material for sequencing was cord blood. The receptor source for this set is a newborn girl in good health.

The gene calls are TRBV11-2 and TRBJ2-7; 9 bases fit TRBD2. Trimming took 5 bases from V and 7 from J; bases not matched to a gene: 15. CDR1 and CDR2 (germline): SGHAT, FQNNGV. The CDR3 is made up of 16 amino acids. CDR3 residues: CASSALAGVSYNEQYF. CDR3 in DNA: TGTGCCAGCAGCGCCTTAGCGGGGGTCTCCTACAATGAGCAGTACTTC. The entire variable domain, with the rest obtained from reference TRBV11-2 and TRBJ2-7, is as follows: EAGVAQSPRYKIIEKRQSVAFWCNPISGHATLYWYQQILGQGPKLLIQFQNNGVVDDSQLPKDRFSAERLKGVDSTLKIQPAKLEDSAVYLCASSALAGVSYNEQYFGPGTRLTVT.

CDR3 nucleotide sequence: TGTGCCAGCAGTGATATGGGACTAACGGGGGCCGGGAGCACAGATACGCAGTATTTT. Its protein product is CASSDMGLTGAGSTDTQYF. The V and J genes are TRBV2 and TRBJ2-3; TRBD2 is a possible D gene (7 bases). The germline V gene encodes CDR1 SNHLY and CDR2 FYNNEI. The CDR3 runs 19 residues. Trimming left V 3 bases short and J 0 bases short, with 22 bases between.

In this sample, this clonotype turned up a few times. The rearrangement uses TRBV7-9 and TRBJ1-2; 8 nucleotides agree with TRBD1. This CDR3 has 15 residues. Germline CDR1 reads SEHNR; CDR2 reads FQNEAQ (reference sequence). The V and J ends lost 2 bases and 4 bases, in that order; junction bases with no gene match: 6. The CDR3 protein is CASSLHSQGAYGYTF. CDR3 nucleotides: TGTGCCAGCAGCTTACATAGCCAGGGGGCCTATGGCTACACCTTC.

In this sample, this clonotype turned up a few times. V gene TRBV9 combines with J gene TRBJ2-2, with 7 nucleotides matching TRBD2. CDR3 size: 14 residues. The V and J ends lost 4 bases and 7 bases, in that order; junction bases with no gene match: 7. The germline CDR1 and CDR2 sequences are SGDLS and YYNGEE. CDR3: CASSIRLAGGELFF. The CDR3 coding sequence is TGTGCCAGCAGCATACGACTAGCAGGCGGGGAGCTGTTTTTT.

V and J are TRBV20-1 and TRBJ2-1; D is unclear. V was clipped by 0 bases and J by 2 bases, with 8 bases between them. The CDR3 sequence is 14 residues long. From germline, CDR1 is DFQATT and CDR2 SNEGSKA (reference sequence). The CDR3 protein is CSARDLAPYNEQFF. The DNA for the CDR3 is TGCAGTGCTAGAGATTTGGCACCCTACAATGAGCAGTTCTTC.

This sequence joins TRBV20-1 and TRBJ2-3; 8 bases agree with TRBD2. J gave up 2 bases and V 6 bases, and 10 bases lay outside the gene matches. Germline V lookup: CDR1 DFQATT, CDR2 SNEGSKA (reference sequence). The CDR3 is 15 amino acids. Here the CDR3 reads CSAHPSGGLTDTQYF. CDR3 nucleotide sequence: TGCAGTGCCCACCCCAGCGGGGGACTCACAGATACGCAGTATTTT.

This rearrangement joins TRBV5-1 to TRBJ1-4; no reliable D call. Trimming took 4 bases from V and 10 from J, leaving 17 bases between them. Germline loops: CDR1 SGHRS, CDR2 YFSETQ. The CDR3 runs to 14 residues. In DNA, the CDR3 is TGCGCCAGCAGCCAGGACCCCCAGACTGGAAAACTGTTTTTT. It codes for CASSQDPQTGKLFF.

The V and J genes are TRBV20-1 and TRBJ2-7; no clear D. V lost 6 bases and J 4 bases, leaving 10 bases between the germline ends. Germline V CDR1 and CDR2: DFQATT, SNEGSKA (reference sequence). The CDR3 is made up of 11 amino acids. CDR3 nucleotide sequence: TGCAGTGCGATTGACACTTACGAGCAGTACTTC. Its protein is CSAIDTYEQYF.

This clonotype has just a few counts. V usage is TRBV2 and J usage is TRBJ2-3; D unclear. V gave up 5 bases and J gave up 6 bases, with 15 bases separating them. This CDR3 comprises 14 residues. Per the germline V gene, CDR1 is SNHLY and CDR2 is FYNNEI. CDR3 bases: TGTGCCAGCAGTCATCGTTCCGAGCGCGATACGCAGTATTTT. Its translation: CASSHRSERDTQYF.

This sequence joins TRBV3-1 and TRBJ2-3, with 11 bases that match TRBD2. Germline assignment: CDR1 LGHDT and CDR2 YNNKEL (reference sequence). Germline trimming cut 4 bases from V and 6 bases from J; bases unmatched to any gene: 3. This CDR3 region has 14 residues. In DNA, the CDR3 is TGTGCCAGCAGCCGTAGCGGGGGGGACGATACGCAGTATTTT. Its protein is CASSRSGGDDTQYF.